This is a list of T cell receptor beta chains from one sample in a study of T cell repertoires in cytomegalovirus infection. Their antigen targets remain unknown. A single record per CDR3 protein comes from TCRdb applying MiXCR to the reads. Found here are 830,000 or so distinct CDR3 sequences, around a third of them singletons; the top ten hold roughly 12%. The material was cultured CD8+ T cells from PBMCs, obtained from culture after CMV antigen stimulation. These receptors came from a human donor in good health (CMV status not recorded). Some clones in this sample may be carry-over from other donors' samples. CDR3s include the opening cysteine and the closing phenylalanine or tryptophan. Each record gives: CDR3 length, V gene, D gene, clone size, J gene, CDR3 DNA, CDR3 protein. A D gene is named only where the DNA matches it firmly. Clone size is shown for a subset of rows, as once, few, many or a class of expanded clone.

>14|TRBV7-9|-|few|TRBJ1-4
TGTGCCAGCAGCTTAGCAGGGAGTAATGAAAAACTGTTTTTT
CASSLAGSNEKLFF
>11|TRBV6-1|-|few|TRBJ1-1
TGTGCCAGCAGTGACGACACTGAAGCTTTCTTT
CASSDDTEAFF
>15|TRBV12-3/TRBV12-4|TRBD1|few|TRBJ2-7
TGTGCCAGCAGATCCCAGACAGGGGGCGTTTACGAGCAGTACTTC
CASRSQTGGVYEQYF
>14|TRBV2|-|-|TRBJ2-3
TGTGCCAGCATCAGCTCTCCAACCACAGATACGCAGTATTTT
CASISSPTTDTQYF
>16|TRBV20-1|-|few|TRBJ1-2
TGCAGTGCTAGAGCTGACATTCACGAAGCTAACTATGGCTACACCTTC
CSARADIHEANYGYTF
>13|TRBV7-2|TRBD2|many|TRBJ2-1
TGTGCCAGCAGCTTAAGCGGGGGGGCAACGCAGTTCTTC
CASSLSGGATQFF
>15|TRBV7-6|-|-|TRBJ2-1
TGTGCCAGCAGCGAGGTGGGGTTGTTCTACAATGAGCAGTTCTTC
CASSEVGLFYNEQFF
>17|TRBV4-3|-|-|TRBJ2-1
TGCGCCAGCAGCCTCCGCGCCCCGGGGGGCCCATACAATGAGCAGTTCTTC
CASSLRAPGGPYNEQFF
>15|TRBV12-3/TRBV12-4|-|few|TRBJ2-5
TGTGCCAGCAGTTTCGTTCTACAGGGAAAAGAGACCCAGTACTTC
CASSFVLQGKETQYF
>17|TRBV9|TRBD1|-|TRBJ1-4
TGTGCCAGCAGCGTAGCAGGGGGAATTGGTGAGGCGGAAAAACTGTTTTTT
CASSVAGGIGEAEKLFF
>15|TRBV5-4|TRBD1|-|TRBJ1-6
TGTGCCAGCAGCATACGCGGACAGGTCGATTCACCCCTCCACTTT
CASSIRGQVDSPLHF
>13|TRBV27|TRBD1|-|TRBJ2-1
TGTGCCAGCAGGACAGGGTATGACAATGAGCAGTTCTTC
CASRTGYDNEQFF
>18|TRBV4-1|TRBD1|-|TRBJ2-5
TGCGCCAGCAGCCCACTAGACAGCCAAGGGGGCGCAGGGGAGACCCAGTACTTC
CASSPLDSQGGAGETQYF
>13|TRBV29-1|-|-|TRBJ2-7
TGCAGCGTTGAAGAGACAGTCCCCTACGAGCAGTACTTC
CSVEETVPYEQYF
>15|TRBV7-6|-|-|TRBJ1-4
TGTGCCAGCAGCCTAGATCAGGGGCGGTTCGAAAAACTGTTTTTT
CASSLDQGRFEKLFF
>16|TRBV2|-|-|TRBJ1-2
TGTGCCAGCAGTGAGCGACAGGATAGCCTGATCTATGGCTACACCTTC
CASSERQDSLIYGYTF
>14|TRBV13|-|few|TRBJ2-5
TGTGCCAGCAGCGTACGGGGACGGGTAGAGACCCAGTACTTC
CASSVRGRVETQYF
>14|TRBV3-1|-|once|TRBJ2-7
TGTGCCAGCAGCCAAGTGCAGTCATCCTACGAGCAGTACTTC
CASSQVQSSYEQYF
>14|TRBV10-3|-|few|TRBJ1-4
TGTGCCACCGGGGCGTCAGGGACTAATGAAAAACTGTTTTTT
CATGASGTNEKLFF
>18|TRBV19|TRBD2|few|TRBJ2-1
TGTGCCAGTAGTATACGGGGACTAGCGCTAAACTCCTACAATGAGCAGTTCTTC
CASSIRGLALNSYNEQFF
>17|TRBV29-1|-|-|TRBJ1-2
TGCAGCGTTGAAAACGCGATGAGCGTGTCAGCTAACTATGGCTACACCTTC
CSVENAMSVSANYGYTF
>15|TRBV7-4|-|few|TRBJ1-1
TGTGCCAGCAGCTTAGCAGGGGACGTGGTCACTGAAGCTTTCTTT
CASSLAGDVVTEAFF
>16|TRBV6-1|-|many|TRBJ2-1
TGTGCCAGCAGTGAAGCGAGAGGTTTTGGGGACAATGAGCAGTTCTTC
CASSEARGFGDNEQFF
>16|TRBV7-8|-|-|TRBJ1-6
TGTGCCAGCAGCTTAGGGTCGGGGAGACCCAATTCACCCCTCCACTTT
CASSLGSGRPNSPLHF
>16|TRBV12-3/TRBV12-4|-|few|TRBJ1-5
TGTGCCAGCAGTTTATTAGGCAGGGGAGGCAATCAGCCCCAGCATTTT
CASSLLGRGGNQPQHF
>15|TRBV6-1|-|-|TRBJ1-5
TGTGCCAGCAGTGAGGGGGCTTATAGCAATCAGCCCCAGCATTTT
CASSEGAYSNQPQHF
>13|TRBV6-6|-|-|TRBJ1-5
TGTGCCAGCCGAGGGGTGCGGGATCAGCCCCAGCATTTT
CASRGVRDQPQHF
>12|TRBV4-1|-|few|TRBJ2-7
TGCGCCAGCAGCCCCCCGGGGGCGTATAAGTACTTC
CASSPPGAYKYF
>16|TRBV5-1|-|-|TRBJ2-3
TGCGCCAGCAGTAGTCACATACAGCCTAGCACAGATACGCAGTATTTT
CASSSHIQPSTDTQYF
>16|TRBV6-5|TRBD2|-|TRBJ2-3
TGTGCCAGCAGTGAGCGGGGGTACTATAGCACAGATACGCAGTATTTT
CASSERGYYSTDTQYF
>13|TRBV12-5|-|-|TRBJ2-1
TGTGCTAGTGGCCTTGGTATTTCTGGTGAGCAGTTCTTC
CASGLGISGEQFF
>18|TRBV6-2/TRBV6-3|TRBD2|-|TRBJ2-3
TGTGCCAGCAGTTACCAACCACTAGCGGGGGCCTTAACAGATACGCAGTATTTT
CASSYQPLAGALTDTQYF
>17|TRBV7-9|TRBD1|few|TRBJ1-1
TGTGCCAGCAGGGGAACAGGGGGCGAATCATTTGGCACTGAAGCTTTCTTT
CASRGTGGESFGTEAFF
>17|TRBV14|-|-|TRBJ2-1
TGTGCCAGCAGCCCCTATTTGTCGGGAATGGTCAGGGAGGAGCAGTTCTTC
CASSPYLSGMVREEQFF
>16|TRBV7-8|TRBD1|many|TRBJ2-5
TGTGCCAGCAGCTTAGCGGGACAGGGTTTCCAAGAGACCCAGTACTTC
CASSLAGQGFQETQYF
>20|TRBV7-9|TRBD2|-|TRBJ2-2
TGTGCCAGCAGCCGAGCCACTACGACTAGCGGGGGGGCCGGCACCGGGGAGCTGTTTTTT
CASSRATTTSGGAGTGELFF
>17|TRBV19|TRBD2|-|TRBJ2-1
TGTGCCAGTAGTATCGGGCCGACTAGCGGGGTCTACAATGAGCAGTTCTTC
CASSIGPTSGVYNEQFF
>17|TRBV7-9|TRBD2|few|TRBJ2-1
TGTGCCAGCAGTTCCCCTAGCGGGCTAGCGGGGGCCGAGGAGCAGTTCTTC
CASSSPSGLAGAEEQFF
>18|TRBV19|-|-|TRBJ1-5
TGTGCCAGTAGAAGCCGGGAACTCCCATCATATAGCAATCAGCCCCAGCATTTT
CASRSRELPSYSNQPQHF
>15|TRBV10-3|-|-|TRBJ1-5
TGTGCCATCAGTGATGGCAGGAACATTAATCAGCCCCAGCATTTT
CAISDGRNINQPQHF
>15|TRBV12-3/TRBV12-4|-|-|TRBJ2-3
TGTGCCAGCAGCTTAAGGGCCGTTGCCGGAGATACGCAGTATTTT
CASSLRAVAGDTQYF
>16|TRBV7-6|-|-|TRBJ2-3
-
CASSSSGTGGIDTQYF
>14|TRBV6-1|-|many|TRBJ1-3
TGTGCCAGCAGTGATGGAGGGTCTGGAAACACCATATATTTT
CASSDGGSGNTIYF
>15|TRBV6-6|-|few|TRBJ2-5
TGTGCCAGCACCGATACCACGGTGCCCGGAGAGACCCAGTACTTC
CASTDTTVPGETQYF
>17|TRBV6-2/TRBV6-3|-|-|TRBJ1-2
TGTGCCAGCAGTTACTCCCCAGGACAGTCCACTAACTATGGCTACACCTTC
CASSYSPGQSTNYGYTF
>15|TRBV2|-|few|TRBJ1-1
TGTGCCAGCAGATTAAGTTCGACAGTCAACACTGAAGCTTTCTTT
CASRLSSTVNTEAFF
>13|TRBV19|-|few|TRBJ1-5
TGTGCCAGTGGGGGGGGGTATTATCAGCCCCAGCATTTT
CASGGGYYQPQHF
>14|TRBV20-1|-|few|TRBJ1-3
TGCAGTGCTAGAGGTATCCAGGACGGAAACACCATATATTTT
CSARGIQDGNTIYF
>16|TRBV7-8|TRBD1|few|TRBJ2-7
TGTGCCAGCAGCTTCCCCCGGGACAGGGGATCCTACGAGCAGTACTTC
CASSFPRDRGSYEQYF